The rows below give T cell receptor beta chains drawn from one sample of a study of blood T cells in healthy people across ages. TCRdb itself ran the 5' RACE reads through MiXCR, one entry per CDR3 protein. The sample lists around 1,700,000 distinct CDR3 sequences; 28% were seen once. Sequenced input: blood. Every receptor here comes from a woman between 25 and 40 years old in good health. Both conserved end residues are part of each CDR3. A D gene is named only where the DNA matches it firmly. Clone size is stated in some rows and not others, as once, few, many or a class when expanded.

CDR3aa: CASRKGTSGNSYEQYF; CDR3nt: TGTGCCAGCAGGAAGGGGACTAGCGGGAACTCCTACGAGCAGTACTTC; v_gene: TRBV12-3/TRBV12-4; j_gene: TRBJ2-7; abundance: -; d_gene: TRBD2
CDR3aa: CASSHPLGQFYGYTF; CDR3nt: TGCGCCAGCAGCCACCCTCTGGGCCAATTTTATGGCTACACCTTC; v_gene: TRBV4-1; j_gene: TRBJ1-2; abundance: few; d_gene: -
CDR3aa: CSARPPEGGAFF; CDR3nt: TGCAGTGCTAGACCTCCGGAAGGGGGAGCTTTCTTT; v_gene: TRBV20-1; j_gene: TRBJ1-1; abundance: -; d_gene: -
CDR3aa: CSGLGQGIFYNEQFF; CDR3nt: TGCAGCGGGCTGGGACAGGGGATATTCTACAATGAGCAGTTCTTC; v_gene: TRBV29-1; j_gene: TRBJ2-1; abundance: many; d_gene: TRBD1
CDR3aa: CASSQGFADYNEQFF; CDR3nt: TGCGCCAGCAGCCAAGGTTTTGCCGACTACAATGAGCAGTTCTTC; v_gene: TRBV4-1; j_gene: TRBJ2-1; abundance: -; d_gene: -
CDR3aa: CASSFGRDVYGYTF; CDR3nt: TGCGCCAGCAGCTTTGGCAGAGACGTCTATGGCTACACCTTC; v_gene: TRBV5-1; j_gene: TRBJ1-2; abundance: few; d_gene: -
CDR3aa: CASSGGGLVDTQYF; CDR3nt: TGTGCCAGCAGCGGCGGGGGCTTGGTAGATACGCAGTATTTT; v_gene: TRBV9; j_gene: TRBJ2-3; abundance: many; d_gene: -
CDR3aa: CSVEGLPGDASYEQYF; CDR3nt: TGCAGCGTTGAAGGGCTCCCAGGGGACGCGTCCTACGAGCAGTACTTC; v_gene: TRBV29-1; j_gene: TRBJ2-7; abundance: -; d_gene: -
CDR3aa: CASSLVGTESEAFF; CDR3nt: TGCGCCAGCAGCTTAGTCGGGACGGAGTCTGAAGCTTTCTTT; v_gene: TRBV5-1; j_gene: TRBJ1-1; abundance: -; d_gene: -
CDR3aa: CASSLDDRATRPLHF; CDR3nt: TGTGCCAGCAGCTTAGACGACAGGGCCACGCGGCCCCTCCACTTT; v_gene: TRBV7-2; j_gene: TRBJ1-6; abundance: -; d_gene: TRBD1
CDR3aa: CSAPLGGGYTF; CDR3nt: TGCAGTGCCCCGCTTGGGGGCGGCTACACCTTC; v_gene: TRBV20-1; j_gene: TRBJ1-2; abundance: few; d_gene: -
CDR3aa: CASSPQGALNEQYF; CDR3nt: TGTGCCAGCAGTCCTCAGGGGGCGCTGAACGAGCAGTACTTC; v_gene: TRBV28; j_gene: TRBJ2-7; abundance: many; d_gene: TRBD1
CDR3aa: CASSFRPPAAGQETQYF; CDR3nt: TGTGCCAGCAGCTTCCGGCCGCCGGCAGCCGGACAAGAGACCCAGTACTTC; v_gene: TRBV11-1; j_gene: TRBJ2-5; abundance: -; d_gene: -
CDR3aa: CNARDGGWETQYF; CDR3nt: TGCAATGCTAGGGACGGGGGGTGGGAGACCCAGTACTTC; v_gene: TRBV20-1; j_gene: TRBJ2-5; abundance: -; d_gene: TRBD2
CDR3aa: CASSQGGRGSYNEQFF; CDR3nt: TGTGCCAGCAGCCAAGGGGGGCGCGGATCCTACAATGAGCAGTTCTTC; v_gene: TRBV14; j_gene: TRBJ2-1; abundance: -; d_gene: -
CDR3aa: CASSPKRSQGTGHTF; CDR3nt: TGTGCCAGCTCACCAAAGAGGTCTCAGGGCACTGGCCACACCTTC; v_gene: TRBV18; j_gene: TRBJ1-2; abundance: -; d_gene: -
CDR3aa: CTSSLLLAGGPNEQFF; CDR3nt: TGTACCAGCAGTCTCCTACTAGCGGGAGGGCCCAATGAGCAGTTCTTC; v_gene: TRBV12-3/TRBV12-4; j_gene: TRBJ2-1; abundance: -; d_gene: TRBD2
CDR3aa: CASSEVVRYTDTQYF; CDR3nt: TGTGCCAGCAGTGAAGTGGTTAGGTACACAGATACGCAGTATTTT; v_gene: TRBV6-1; j_gene: TRBJ2-3; abundance: many; d_gene: -
CDR3aa: CATSGTGSTDTQYF; CDR3nt: TGTGCCACTTCCGGGACAGGGAGCACAGATACGCAGTATTTT; v_gene: TRBV28; j_gene: TRBJ2-3; abundance: -; d_gene: TRBD1
CDR3aa: CAGSPVGLGSQPQHF; CDR3nt: TGTGCCGGCAGCCCAGTCGGGTTGGGCAGTCAGCCCCAGCATTTT; v_gene: TRBV12-3/TRBV12-4; j_gene: TRBJ1-5; abundance: few; d_gene: -
CDR3aa: CASSQGLGQTEAFF; CDR3nt: TGCGCCAGCAGCCAAGGGCTCGGACAAACTGAAGCTTTCTTT; v_gene: TRBV4-1; j_gene: TRBJ1-1; abundance: -; d_gene: -
CDR3aa: CASSPRQGARGYTF; CDR3nt: TGTGCCAGCAGCCCACGCCAGGGGGCACGTGGCTACACCTTC; v_gene: TRBV7-9; j_gene: TRBJ1-2; abundance: -; d_gene: TRBD1
CDR3aa: CASSYLKGLKFEQFF; CDR3nt: TGTGCCAGCAGTTATTTGAAGGGACTAAAATTTGAGCAGTTCTTC; v_gene: TRBV6-2/TRBV6-3; j_gene: TRBJ2-1; abundance: -; d_gene: TRBD2
CDR3aa: CASSLDFSIGGLFF; CDR3nt: TGCGCCAGCAGCTTAGACTTCTCTATCGGGGGGCTGTTTTTT; v_gene: TRBV5-1; j_gene: TRBJ2-2; abundance: -; d_gene: -
CDR3aa: CASARGEKLFF; CDR3nt: TGTGCCAGTGCAAGGGGCGAAAAACTGTTTTTT; v_gene: TRBV11-1; j_gene: TRBJ1-4; abundance: many; d_gene: -
CDR3aa: CASRLDREETQYF; CDR3nt: TGTGCCAGCCGACTTGACAGGGAAGAGACCCAGTACTTC; v_gene: TRBV6-6; j_gene: TRBJ2-5; abundance: many; d_gene: TRBD1
CDR3aa: CASSLGTGRIAFF; CDR3nt: TGCGCCAGCAGCTTGGGGACGGGACGTATAGCTTTCTTT; v_gene: TRBV5-1; j_gene: TRBJ1-1; abundance: -; d_gene: -
CDR3aa: CSARVFQGQGVKYTQYF; CDR3nt: TGCAGTGCTAGAGTATTTCAGGGACAGGGTGTGAAATATACGCAGTATTTT; v_gene: TRBV20-1; j_gene: TRBJ2-3; abundance: -; d_gene: TRBD1
CDR3aa: CASSEFAQTGEQYF; CDR3nt: TGTGCCAGCTCGGAGTTCGCCCAGACGGGTGAGCAGTACTTC; v_gene: TRBV18; j_gene: TRBJ2-4; abundance: -; d_gene: -
CDR3aa: CASSEGGGDYEQYF; CDR3nt: TGTGCCAGCAGTGAAGGAGGCGGGGACTACGAGCAGTACTTC; v_gene: TRBV2; j_gene: TRBJ2-7; abundance: -; d_gene: -
CDR3aa: CASGPAGGSEQFF; CDR3nt: TGCGCCAGCGGCCCTGCGGGGGGAAGTGAGCAGTTCTTC; v_gene: TRBV5-1; j_gene: TRBJ2-1; abundance: few; d_gene: TRBD2
CDR3aa: CSARDVAGGGYGYTF; CDR3nt: TGCAGTGCTAGAGACGTGGCAGGGGGCGGCTATGGCTACACCTTC; v_gene: TRBV20-1; j_gene: TRBJ1-2; abundance: -; d_gene: TRBD1
CDR3aa: CAWSVQTLGRETQYF; CDR3nt: TGTGCCTGGAGTGTACAAACTCTCGGACGAGAGACCCAGTACTTC; v_gene: TRBV30; j_gene: TRBJ2-5; abundance: few; d_gene: -
CDR3aa: CASRRTGGDTQYF; CDR3nt: TGTGCCAGCAGACGGACAGGGGGAGATACGCAGTATTTT; v_gene: TRBV12-3/TRBV12-4; j_gene: TRBJ2-3; abundance: -; d_gene: TRBD1
CDR3aa: CAGRSNQPQHF; CDR3nt: TGTGCCGGAAGGTCCAATCAGCCCCAGCATTTT; v_gene: TRBV28; j_gene: TRBJ1-5; abundance: few; d_gene: -